One sample yielded the 17 T cell receptor beta chains listed below, sequenced in a study of T cell responses to AZD1222 COVID-19 vaccine. Assay: immunoSEQ multiplex PCR; the TCRdb copy retains only in-frame clones and omits some. The sample holds more than 150,000 clones, 80% to 90% seen once. The starting material was peripheral blood, obtained on day 0 of AZD1222 vaccination. The receptors here all came from an adult in good health.

The CDR3, as DNA: TGCGCCAGCAGCTTGGACGGAATTGAGCAGTTCTTC. Protein: CASSLDGIEQFF. The chain employs TRBV5-1 and TRBJ2-1; D unclear. The ends were cut back, 0 bases at V and 9 bases at J, with 7 bases in the middle. Germline V gives CDR1 SGHRS, CDR2 YFSETQ. The CDR3 is 12 amino acids.

This chain links TRBV9 with TRBJ1-3; TRBD1 matches 8 bases. This CDR3 contains 17 residues. Losses at the gene ends were 3 bases for V and 1 base for J; bases not matched to a gene: 9. The germline V gene has CDR1 SGDLS and CDR2 YYNGEE. CDR3 in amino acids: CASSAKSGGASGNTIYF. DNA for the CDR3: TGTGCCAGCAGCGCCAAATCAGGGGGCGCGTCTGGAAACACCATATATTTT.

V usage is TRBV28 and J usage is TRBJ2-6; perhaps TRBD2 as D (6 bases). Trimming removed 5 bases from V and 0 bases from J, with 17 bases in between. The germline V gene has CDR1 MDHEN and CDR2 SYDVKM. The CDR3 has 18 amino acids. The CDR3 bases are TGTGCCAGCAGTGCCCCGCCCCGGGGACTCTCTGGGGCCAACGTCCTGACTTTC. Protein sequence: CASSAPPRGLSGANVLTF.

The chain recombines TRBV21-1 with TRBJ1-2; TRBD1, as called in the table, went unchecked against the DNA. TRBV21-1 is noted as a pseudogene. There are 15 residues in the CDR3. CDR3 nucleotides: TGTGCCAGCAGCCCCACAGGGGGCGCAAACTATGGCTACACCTTC. It codes for CASSPTGGANYGYTF.

J is TRBJ2-1 and V is TRBV19; 7 bases align to TRBD1. Germline V gene sequence: CDR1 LNHDA, CDR2 SQIVND (reference sequence). After removal of 5 bases from V and 10 bases from J, the junction contained 8 bases not matched to a gene. The CDR3 length is 13 residues. The CDR3 region has the DNA TGTGCCAGTAGTGGGACAGTTCTATGGGAGCAGTTCTTC. It specifies CASSGTVLWEQFF.

The chain employs TRBV19 and TRBJ1-1; D may be TRBD1 (6 bases). The CDR3 has 15 amino acids. V was shortened by 1 base and J by 1 base, with 10 bases between the two germline ends. In germline, CDR1 is LNHDA, CDR2 SQIVND (reference sequence). CDR3 loop: CASSIASRGNTEAFF. The DNA for the CDR3 is TGTGCCAGTAGTATAGCTAGCAGGGGGAACACTGAAGCTTTCTTT.

The V call is TRBV2, the J call TRBJ2-1; tentative D call: TRBD2 (6 bases). The CDR3 is 14 amino acids. Germline-derived CDR1 and CDR2 are SNHLY and FYNNEI. V was trimmed by 2 bases and J by 9 bases, leaving 14 bases between them. DNA of the CDR3: TGTGCCAGCAGTGAATCCAGGAGGGCGGGTGAGCAGTTCTTC. Its translation: CASSESRRAGEQFF.

J is TRBJ2-7 and V is TRBV11-3, with TRBD2 matching over 8 bases. Germline V gene data show CDR1 as SGHNT and CDR2 as YENEEA. With V trimmed by 5 bases and J by 7 bases, 7 bases remained unmatched. There are 13 residues in the CDR3. The CDR3 region has the DNA TGTGCCAGCAGCCCATTCCCGGGAGGGGAGCAGTACTTC. Its translation is CASSPFPGGEQYF.

This clone was picked up one time. This chain connects TRBV28 to TRBJ1-1, with D perhaps TRBD1 (6 bases). The germline CDR1 and CDR2 sequences are MDHEN and SYDVKM. V gave up 2 bases and J gave up 0 bases, with 16 bases separating them. This CDR3 comprises 17 residues. DNA of the CDR3: TGTGCCAGCAGTTTAAGTGGGACAAGTCATGTGAACACTGAAGCTTTCTTT. Translating it yields CASSLSGTSHVNTEAFF.

The chain is built from TRBV6-4 and TRBJ1-2; the D gene is possibly TRBD1 (6 bases). The V gene's germline CDR1 is MRHNA and CDR2 SNTAGT. V was shortened by 5 bases and J by 3 bases, with 10 bases between the two germline ends. The CDR3 runs 13 residues. In nucleotides, the CDR3 is TGTGCCAGCAGTATCAGGGGAGACTATGGCTACACCTTC. It is translated as CASSIRGDYGYTF.

The CDR3 nucleotides read TGTGCCAGCAAGGGGGGCTGGTATGGCTACACCTTC. Translated: CASKGGWYGYTF. The V call is TRBV2, the J call TRBJ1-2, with a tentative D call TRBD1 (6 bases). Per germline, CDR1 SNHLY and CDR2 FYNNEI. The V end was cut by 7 bases, the J end by 5 bases, with 11 bases between. This CDR3 region has 12 residues.

This sequence joins TRBV5-1 and TRBJ2-5; 7 bases are shared with TRBD1. Germline trimming cut 0 bases from V and 4 bases from J; bases unmatched to any gene: 0. The CDR3 runs 13 residues. Germline CDR1 and CDR2: SGHRS and YFSETQ. CDR3 sequence reads: CASSLDRGETQYF. CDR3 in DNA: TGCGCCAGCAGCTTGGACAGGGGAGAGACCCAGTACTTC. Full variable domain (rest looked up from reference TRBV5-1 and TRBJ2-5): KAGVTQTPRYLIKTRGQQVTLSCSPISGHRSVSWYQQTPGQGLQFLFEYFSETQRNKGNFPGRFSGRQFSNSRSEMNVSTLELGDSALYLCASSLDRGETQYFGPGTRLLVL.

The CDR3 sequence: CASRNTGELFF. CDR3 coding DNA: TGTGCCAGCAGGAACACCGGGGAGCTGTTTTTT. The chain is built from TRBV12-3 or TRBV12-4 and TRBJ2-2; no definite D call. The CDR3 contains 11 residues. V shed 6 bases and J shed 1 base, with 0 bases lying between them.

The rearrangement uses TRBV30 and TRBJ1-6; 11 bases fit TRBD1. This CDR3 spans 14 amino acids. Losses at the gene ends were 3 bases for V and 10 bases for J; bases not matched to a gene: 5. Germline CDR1 and CDR2: GTSNPN and SVGIG (reference sequence). CDR3 nucleotides: TGTGCCTGGAGCCGGACAGGGGGCGACTCACCCCTCCACTTT. Amino acid sequence: CAWSRTGGDSPLHF.

J is TRBJ2-7 and V is TRBV6-5; no clear D. Between the trimmed V and J ends, which lost 6 bases and 6 bases, there was a span of 12 bases. CDR3 length equals 12 residues. Germline V gene data show CDR1 as MNHEY and CDR2 as SVGAGI. CDR3 amino acids: CASSHPSVEQYF. The CDR3 nucleotides are TGTGCCAGCAGCCACCCTTCGGTCGAGCAGTACTTC.

The CDR3 loop is CASSKRSFTFREDTEAFF. In DNA, the CDR3 is TGTGCCAGCAGCAAAAGGTCCTTTACCTTCAGGGAGGACACTGAAGCTTTCTTT. The V call is TRBV21-1, the J call TRBJ1-1. TRBV21-1 is a known pseudogene. The CDR3 is made up of 18 amino acids.

The V and J genes are TRBV19 and TRBJ2-3; D is unresolved. The length of the CDR3 is 13 residues. Germline V gene sequence: CDR1 LNHDA, CDR2 SQIVND (reference sequence). Trimming took 7 bases from V and 7 from J, leaving 15 bases between them. The CDR3 DNA reads TGTGCCAGTACTTCGCCAGCCAGGAATACGCAGTATTTT. Its translation is CASTSPARNTQYF. The variable domain in full, with the rest retrieved from reference TRBV19 and TRBJ2-3, is DGGITQSPKYLFRKEGQNVTLSCEQNLNHDAMYWYRQDPGQGLRLIYYSQIVNDFQKGDIAEGYSVSREKKESFPLTVTSAQKNPTAFYLCASTSPARNTQYFGPGTRLTVL.